The 3 T cell receptor beta chains below come from one sample, sequenced in a study of response to subunit inactivated influenza vaccine. TCRdb reanalysed the RT-PCR reads using MiXCR and keeps one entry per CDR3 protein. The sample gives 400,000 to 650,000 distinct CDR3 sequences, 7.2% of which show up once; around 14% is in the top ten. Sequencing was performed on PBMCs from blood, taken less than 30 months after vaccination. The receptors shown here come from a man aged 50 to 69 who received an inactivated influenza vaccine.

This clonotype was picked up a small number of times. The chain couples TRBV6-2 or TRBV6-3 to TRBJ2-3; possibly TRBD2 for D (6 bases). Trimming cost V 0 bases and J 6 bases, with 22 bases left between them. Germline assignment: CDR1 MNHEY and CDR2 SVGEGT. This CDR3 is built from 18 residues. The CDR3 DNA sequence: TGTGCCAGCAGTTACTCGATTTCCGGGGGTTCTATAAAGGATACGCAGTATTTT. Its translation is CASSYSISGGSIKDTQYF.

This clonotype has ten or more counts. The rearrangement joins TRBV12-3 or TRBV12-4 to TRBJ1-5; TRBD1 matches 9 bases. The CDR3 extends over 13 amino acids. V lost 6 bases to trimming and J lost 7 bases; unmatched junction nucleotides: 4. DNA of the CDR3: TGTGCCAGCAGCCTTACAGGGGGCCAGCCCCAGCATTTT. It translates to CASSLTGGQPQHF.

This clonotype was counted at least ten times. The rearrangement uses TRBV7-8 and TRBJ1-1; D ambiguous. Germline values: CDR1 SGHVS, CDR2 FQNEAQ. Deletions cut 1 base from V and 5 bases from J, with 8 bases between. CDR3 length: 13 residues. The CDR3 loop is CASSLEMGTEAFF. CDR3 DNA sequence: TGTGCCAGCAGCTTAGAGATGGGGACTGAAGCTTTCTTT.